This T cell receptor beta chain was observed in a study of regulatory T cells in long-lasting Graves disease. Overall study context: Persistent cases were those of Graves' disease that involved over 5 years of antithyroid drugs with positive TSH receptor antibodies.

The authors built TCR beta libraries using iRepertoire HTBI primers and Arm-PCR of CDR3 regions. Per the authors' pipeline: Overall, samples carried more than 55 TRBV and more than 13 TRBJ segments. TCRdb re-called the multiplex PCR reads with MiXCR, one entry per CDR3 protein. The V and J calls and clone size are TCRdb's, not the authors'. The data show approximately 290,000 distinct CDR3 sequences, approximately 20% seen once. General study findings and limits: There were preferences for TRBV28, TRBJ1-2 and TRBJ2-5 in persistent disease.

Documented time point: persistent/refractory GD, antithyroid drugs over 5 years with positive TRAb. Construction of the TCR library relied on RNA isolated from PBMCs. The germline CDR1 and CDR2 sequences are MDHEN and SYDVKM. The CDR3 is 16 residues long. V gave up 4 bases and J gave up 2 bases, with 18 bases separating them. This clonotype has more than one count but fewer than ten. Its antigen is unknown. The chain employs TRBV28 and TRBJ2-7; D remains unclear. This receptor was identified in a female donor with Graves disease. The sequencing here drew on peripheral blood mononuclear cells (PBMCs), taken when the disease was refractory, from a patient treated with antithyroid drugs. The CDR3, as DNA: TGTGCCAGCAGTTCACCGTCAACAGATATCACCTACGAGCAGTACTTC. It translates to CASSSPSTDITYEQYF.